Below are 15 T cell receptor beta chains sequenced from a single sample in a study of identical twins. TCRdb re-derived calls from the 5' RACE reads in MiXCR, one entry per CDR3 protein. This table has a few hundred thousand distinct CDR3 sequences, around 9.7% appearing once. Separately, the same data were catalogued under a study of yellow fever vaccine responses in identical twins.

Sequencing was performed on CD8+ T cells sorted from blood. The receptors derive from a woman aged 18 to 35 in good health.

This clonotype was counted only a few times. The rearrangement joins TRBV12-3 or TRBV12-4 to TRBJ2-1; TRBD1 agrees at 12 bases. The CDR3 consists of 15 residues. With 4 bases clipped from V and 6 bases from J, the junction kept 4 bases outside the gene matches. The CDR3, as DNA: TGTGCCAGCAGTTCCCGGGACAGGGGGCCCAATGAGCAGTTCTTC. Encoded protein: CASSSRDRGPNEQFF.

A few counts support this clonotype. CDR3 protein: CASSAGTSGGNRLWQYF. CDR3 coding DNA: TGTGCCAGCAGCGCCGGGACTAGCGGGGGGAATCGCCTATGGCAGTACTTC. V gene TRBV28 combines with J gene TRBJ2-7; TRBD2 agrees at 15 bases. The germline gives CDR1 MDHEN, CDR2 SYDVKM. The CDR3 contains 17 residues. With V trimmed by 6 bases and J by 9 bases, 15 bases remained unmatched.

This chain links TRBV7-9 with TRBJ2-5; D is ambiguous. The CDR3 length is 12 residues. Germline V gives CDR1 SEHNR, CDR2 FQNEAQ (reference sequence). With 7 bases removed from V and 5 bases from J, the gap between germline ends came to 11 bases. In nucleotides, the CDR3 is TGTGCCAGCACGGATAGAGCTGAGACCCAGTACTTC. This codes for CASTDRAETQYF.

The rearrangement links TRBV28 to TRBJ2-7; D may match TRBD1 or TRBD2 (6 bases each). Germline assignment: CDR1 MDHEN and CDR2 SYDVKM. The CDR3 runs to 15 residues. V was cut by 3 bases and J by 12 bases, with 24 bases left in between. The CDR3 protein is CASSFSGQGPGTGYF. DNA of the CDR3: TGTGCCAGCAGTTTTAGCGGTCAGGGGCCCGGGACCGGGTACTTC.

This sequence joins TRBV7-9 and TRBJ2-6, with D perhaps matching TRBD1 (5 bases). From germline, CDR1 is SEHNR and CDR2 FQNEAQ (reference sequence). This CDR3 has 16 amino acids. Trimming removed 5 bases from V and 6 bases from J, with 17 bases in between. CDR3 DNA: TGTGCCAGCAGCCCCCACCAGGGTTTTGAGGCCAACGTCCTGACTTTC. It encodes CASSPHQGFEANVLTF. The whole variable domain, remainder taken from reference TRBV7-9 and TRBJ2-6, is DTGVSQNPRHKITKRGQNVTFRCDPISEHNRLYWYRQTLGQGPEFLTYFQNEAQLEKSRLLSDRFSAERPKGSFSTLEIQRTEQGDSAMYLCASSPHQGFEANVLTFGAGSRLTVL.

The V gene is TRBV16, the J gene TRBJ2-1, with D uncertain. The CDR3 is made up of 12 amino acids. CDR1 and CDR2 (germline): KGHSY, FQNENV. V was cut by 4 bases and J by 10 bases, with 11 bases left in between. Here the CDR3 DNA reads TGTGCCAGCAGCCGCGCGCCGGACGAGCAGTTCTTC. Translated, it gives CASSRAPDEQFF. The entire variable domain, with the rest obtained from reference TRBV16 and TRBJ2-1, is as follows: GEEVAQTPKHLVRGEGQKAKLYCAPIKGHSYVFWYQQVLKNEFKFLISFQNENVFDETGMPKERFSAKCLPNSPCSLEIQATKLEDSAVYFCASSRAPDEQFFGPGTRLTVL.

The chain carries TRBV9 and TRBJ2-3, with 9 bases identical to TRBD2. This CDR3 spans 19 amino acids. With 0 bases clipped from V and 5 bases from J, the junction kept 16 bases outside the gene matches. Germline CDR1 SGDLS, CDR2 YYNGEE. CDR3 bases: TGTGCCAGCAGCGTAGAAGTACCCCTAAGCGGGGGGAGTGGAGATACGCAGTATTTT. Translating gives CASSVEVPLSGGSGDTQYF.

The chain carries TRBV6-1 and TRBJ2-5; D is unclear. Trimming took off 7 bases at V and 0 bases at J, with 15 bases between the two ends. The CDR3 consists of 15 residues. Germline V gives CDR1 MNHNS, CDR2 SASEGT. The CDR3 reads CASIGLGSYQETQYF. The CDR3 DNA sequence: TGTGCCAGCATCGGGTTGGGATCGTACCAAGAGACCCAGTACTTC.

This clonotype was counted at least ten times. The chain links TRBV29-1 to TRBJ2-3; either TRBD1 or TRBD2 may fit D (5 bases each). The CDR3 is made up of 14 amino acids. The V and J ends lost 3 bases and 5 bases respectively, with 15 bases between them. Germline CDR1 SQVTM, CDR2 ANQGSEA. DNA for the CDR3: TGCAGCGTTGACCTCACCGGTGGGGGAGATACGCAGTATTTT. This encodes CSVDLTGGGDTQYF.

The V gene is TRBV15, the J gene TRBJ2-7, with D possibly matching TRBD2 (5 bases). This CDR3 has 14 amino acids. V lost 5 bases to trimming and J lost 4 bases, with 15 bases between them. Germline CDR1 reads LNHNV; CDR2 reads YYDKDF (reference sequence). CDR3: CATSQIGLAYEQYF. The CDR3 nucleotides are TGTGCCACCAGCCAAATCGGGTTAGCGTACGAGCAGTACTTC.

There are many counts of this clonotype. J is TRBJ1-4 and V is TRBV6-5, with a weak D call TRBD1 (5 bases). Germline-derived CDR1 and CDR2 are MNHEY and SVGAGI. This CDR3 spans 15 amino acids. V was clipped by 2 bases and J by 6 bases, with 13 bases between them. CDR3 residues: CASSYQGGEYEKLFF. The CDR3 DNA is TGTGCCAGCAGTTACCAGGGAGGCGAATATGAAAAACTGTTTTTT.

This clonotype has a handful of counts. The rearrangement joins TRBV13 to TRBJ2-7, with 7 bases aligning to TRBD2. Trimming cost V 1 base and J 3 bases; bases outside gene matches: 6. Germline CDR1 PRHDT, CDR2 FYEKMQ (reference sequence). The CDR3 is made up of 15 amino acids. CDR3 residues: CASSLVSGTIYEQYF. The CDR3, as DNA: TGTGCCAGCAGCTTAGTAAGCGGGACCATCTACGAGCAGTACTTC.

V usage is TRBV6-5 and J usage is TRBJ2-7; D is unresolved. V was shortened by 6 bases and J by 5 bases, with 11 bases between the two germline ends. This CDR3 has 12 amino acids. CDR1 MNHEY and CDR2 SVGAGI come from the germline V gene. The CDR3 DNA sequence: TGTGCCAGCAGCGCAACCGGAGACGAGCAGTACTTC. This sequence encodes CASSATGDEQYF.

This clonotype has just a few counts. The chain uses TRBV3-1 and TRBJ2-1, with D perhaps matching TRBD2 (6 bases). The ends were cut back, 4 bases at V and 8 bases at J, with 18 bases in the middle. Germline V gene sequence: CDR1 LGHDT, CDR2 YNNKEL (reference sequence). This CDR3 has 15 amino acids. CDR3 region: CASSPHQRVADEQFF. As DNA, the CDR3 is TGTGCCAGCAGCCCACATCAGCGGGTAGCCGATGAGCAGTTCTTC.

This clonotype has only a few counts. The chain couples TRBV7-9 to TRBJ2-1, with TRBD2 matching over 13 bases. CDR3 size: 16 residues. The J segment lost 9 bases and the V segment lost 6 bases, leaving 11 bases of the junction unmatched. The germline gives CDR1 SEHNR, CDR2 FQNEAQ (reference sequence). Here the CDR3 reads CASRNGLAGDRGEQFF. In DNA form, the CDR3 reads TGTGCCAGCAGAAATGGACTAGCGGGGGACCGGGGTGAGCAGTTCTTC.